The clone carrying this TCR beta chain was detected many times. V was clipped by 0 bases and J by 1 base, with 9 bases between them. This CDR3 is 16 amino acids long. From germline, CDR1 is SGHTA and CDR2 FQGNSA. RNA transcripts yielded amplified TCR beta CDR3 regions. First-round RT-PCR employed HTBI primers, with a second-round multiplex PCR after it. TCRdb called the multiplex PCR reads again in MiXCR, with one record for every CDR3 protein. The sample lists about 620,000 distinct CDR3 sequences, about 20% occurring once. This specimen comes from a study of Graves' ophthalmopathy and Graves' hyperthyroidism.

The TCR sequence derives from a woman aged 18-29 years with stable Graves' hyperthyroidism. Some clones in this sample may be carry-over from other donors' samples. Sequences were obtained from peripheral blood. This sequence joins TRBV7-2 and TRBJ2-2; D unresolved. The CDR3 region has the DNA TGTGCCAGCAGCTTAGCGCCACAGAAGAACACCGGGGAGCTGTTTTTT. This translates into CASSLAPQKNTGELFF.